The 6 T cell receptor beta chains below were found in one sample sequenced in a study of T cell changes during pregnancy in multiple sclerosis. The assay was immunoSEQ multiplex PCR, and TCRdb's table has in-frame clones only and misses some. This table has roughly 99,000 clones, 85% to 95% appearing once. Material: peripheral blood, obtained in the third trimester of pregnancy. The receptors were gathered from a female donor in good health, enrolled as a control in a pregnancy study.

DNA of the CDR3: TGTGCCAGCAGCCTATGGGAGACTAGCGGGGGGGCCGAGACCCAGTACTTC. Translating gives CASSLWETSGGAETQYF. The rearrangement joins TRBV7-6 to TRBJ2-5; TRBD2 matches at 14 bases. The CDR3 sequence is 17 residues long. Germline CDR1 SGHVS, CDR2 FNYEAQ. Germline trimming cut 5 bases from V and 5 bases from J; bases unmatched to any gene: 10. The full variable domain, in which reference TRBV7-6 and TRBJ2-5 provide the parts outside the CDR3, is GAGVSQSPRYKVTKRGQDVALRCDPISGHVSLYWYRQALGQGPEFLTYFNYEAQQDKSGLPNDRFSAERPEGSISTLTIQRTEQRDSAMYRCASSLWETSGGAETQYFGPGTRLLVL.

The chain combines TRBV5-6 with TRBJ1-3; D remains ambiguous. This CDR3 is 17 amino acids long. The germline V and J ends were trimmed by 4 bases and 4 bases, with 21 bases remaining between them. Germline CDR1 is SGHDT and CDR2 is YYEEEE. Here the CDR3 DNA reads TGTGCCAGCAGCCGCTTTACCCTGGTGGGCATCGGAAACACCATATATTTT. It yields the protein CASSRFTLVGIGNTIYF.

This chain links TRBV27 with TRBJ1-6; 7 bases fit TRBD1. Germline-derived CDR1 and CDR2 are MNHEY and SMNVEV (reference sequence). The CDR3 loop spans 17 amino acids. V trimming: 3 bases; J trimming: 6 bases; junction bases outside the gene matches: 11. The CDR3 loop reads CASSLTGNSAGNSPLHF. The CDR3 coding sequence is TGTGCCAGCAGTTTGACAGGGAACTCAGCGGGTAATTCACCCCTCCACTTT.

The sample holds one count of this clone. The chain employs TRBV6-5 and TRBJ2-5; tentative D call: TRBD1 (6 bases). This CDR3 is 15 amino acids long. Trimming took off 5 bases at V and 1 base at J, with 14 bases between the two ends. Germline CDR1 and CDR2: MNHEY and SVGAGI. The CDR3 DNA is TGTGCCAGCAGTCACGAAACAGGGTTCCAAGAGACCCAGTACTTC. This sequence encodes CASSHETGFQETQYF.

The chain uses TRBV27 and TRBJ2-3, with 7 bases matching TRBD2. Trimming took 3 bases from V and 5 from J; bases not matched to a gene: 2. Germline CDR1 MNHEY, CDR2 SMNVEV (reference sequence). The CDR3 runs to 13 residues. In DNA, the CDR3 is TGTGCCAGCAGTTTCCGGACTAGAGATACGCAGTATTTT. As protein: CASSFRTRDTQYF.

The chain joins TRBV7-2 to TRBJ1-5; the match to TRBD1 covers 8 bases. V shed 4 bases, J shed 5 bases, and the junction held 4 bases outside the gene matches. Germline loops: CDR1 SGHTA, CDR2 FQGNSA. The CDR3 contains 14 residues. The DNA of the CDR3 is TGTGCCAGCAGCTCCGGACAGGGATATCAGCCCCAGCATTTT. Translation: CASSSGQGYQPQHF.